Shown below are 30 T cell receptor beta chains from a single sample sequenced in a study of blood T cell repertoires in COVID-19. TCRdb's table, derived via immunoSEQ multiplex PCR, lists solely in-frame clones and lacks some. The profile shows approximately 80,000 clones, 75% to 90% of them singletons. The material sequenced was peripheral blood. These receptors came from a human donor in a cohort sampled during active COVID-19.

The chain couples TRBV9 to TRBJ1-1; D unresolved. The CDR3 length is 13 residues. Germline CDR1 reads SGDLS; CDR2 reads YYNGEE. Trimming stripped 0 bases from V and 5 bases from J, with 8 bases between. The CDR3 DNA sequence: TGTGCCAGCAGCGTAGGGACGGGGACTGAAGCTTTCTTT. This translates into CASSVGTGTEAFF. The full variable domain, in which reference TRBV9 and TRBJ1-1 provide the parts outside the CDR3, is DSGVTQTPKHLITATGQRVTLRCSPRSGDLSVYWYQQSLDQGLQFLIQYYNGEERAKGNILERFSAQQFPDLHSELNLSSLELGDSALYFCASSVGTGTEAFFGQGTRLTVV.

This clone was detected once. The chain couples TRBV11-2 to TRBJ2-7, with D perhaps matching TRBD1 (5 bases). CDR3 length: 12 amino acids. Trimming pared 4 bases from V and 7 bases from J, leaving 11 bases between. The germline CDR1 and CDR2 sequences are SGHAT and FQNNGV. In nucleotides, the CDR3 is TGTGCCAGCAGCTACAGGTCAGGGGAGCAGTACTTC. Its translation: CASSYRSGEQYF. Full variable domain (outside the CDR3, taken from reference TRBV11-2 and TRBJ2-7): EAGVAQSPRYKIIEKRQSVAFWCNPISGHATLYWYQQILGQGPKLLIQFQNNGVVDDSQLPKDRFSAERLKGVDSTLKIQPAKLEDSAVYLCASSYRSGEQYFGPGTRLTVT.

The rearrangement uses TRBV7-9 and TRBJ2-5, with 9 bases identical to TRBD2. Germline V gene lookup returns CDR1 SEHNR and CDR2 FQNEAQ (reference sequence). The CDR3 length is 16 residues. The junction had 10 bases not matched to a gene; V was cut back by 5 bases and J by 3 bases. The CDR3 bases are TGTGCCAGCAGCCCCTGGGGCGGGGGGGCCGAAGAGACCCAGTACTTC. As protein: CASSPWGGGAEETQYF.

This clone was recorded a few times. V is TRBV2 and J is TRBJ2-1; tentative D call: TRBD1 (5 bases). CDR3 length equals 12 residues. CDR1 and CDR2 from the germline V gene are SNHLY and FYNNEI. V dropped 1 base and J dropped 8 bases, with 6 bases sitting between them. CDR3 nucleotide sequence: TGTGCCAGCAGTGAAGAGGGGTATGAGCAGTTCTTC. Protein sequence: CASSEEGYEQFF.

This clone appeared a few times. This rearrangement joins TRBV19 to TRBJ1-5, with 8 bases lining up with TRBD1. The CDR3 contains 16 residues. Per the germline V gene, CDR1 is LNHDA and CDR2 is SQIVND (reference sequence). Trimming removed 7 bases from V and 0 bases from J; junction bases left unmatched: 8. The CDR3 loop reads CASTQGQGRSNQPQHF. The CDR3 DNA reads TGTGCCAGTACCCAAGGACAGGGTCGTAGCAATCAGCCCCAGCATTTT.

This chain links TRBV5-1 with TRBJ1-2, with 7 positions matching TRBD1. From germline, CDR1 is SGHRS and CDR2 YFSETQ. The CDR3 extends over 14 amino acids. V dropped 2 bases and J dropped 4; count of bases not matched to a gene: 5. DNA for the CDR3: TGCGCCAGCAGCTTTCCTCCAGGGGGCTATGGCTACACCTTC. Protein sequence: CASSFPPGGYGYTF.

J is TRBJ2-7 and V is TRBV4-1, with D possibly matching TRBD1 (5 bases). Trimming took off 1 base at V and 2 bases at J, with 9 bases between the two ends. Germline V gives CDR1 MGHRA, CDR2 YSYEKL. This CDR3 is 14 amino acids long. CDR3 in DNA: TGCGCCAGCAGCCAAGGGGCAGGGCCCTACGAGCAGTACTTC. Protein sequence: CASSQGAGPYEQYF.

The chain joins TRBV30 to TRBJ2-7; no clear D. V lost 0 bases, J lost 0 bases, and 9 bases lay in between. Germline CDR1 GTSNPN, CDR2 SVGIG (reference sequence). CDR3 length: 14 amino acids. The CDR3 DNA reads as TGTGCCTGGAGTGTAATCGGTAGCTCCTACGAGCAGTACTTC. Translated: CAWSVIGSSYEQYF.

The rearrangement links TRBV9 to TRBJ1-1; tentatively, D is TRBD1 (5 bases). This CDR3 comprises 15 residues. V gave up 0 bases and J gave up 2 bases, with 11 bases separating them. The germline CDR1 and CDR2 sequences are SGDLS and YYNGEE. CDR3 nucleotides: TGTGCCAGCAGCGTAGACAGCAGGGCAAACACTGAAGCTTTCTTT. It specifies CASSVDSRANTEAFF.

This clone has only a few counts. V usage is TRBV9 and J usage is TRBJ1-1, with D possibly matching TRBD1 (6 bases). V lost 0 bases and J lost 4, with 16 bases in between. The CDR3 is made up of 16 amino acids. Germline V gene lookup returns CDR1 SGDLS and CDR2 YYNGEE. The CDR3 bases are TGTGCCAGCAGCGTAGCTCCCGACAGGTTTGGCACTGAAGCTTTCTTT. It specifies CASSVAPDRFGTEAFF.

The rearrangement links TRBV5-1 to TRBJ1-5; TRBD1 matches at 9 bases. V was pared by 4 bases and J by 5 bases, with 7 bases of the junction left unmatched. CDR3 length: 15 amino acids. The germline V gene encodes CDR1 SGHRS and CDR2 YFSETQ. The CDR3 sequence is CASSGGTGIDQPQHF. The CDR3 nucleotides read TGCGCCAGCAGCGGGGGGACAGGGATAGATCAGCCCCAGCATTTT.

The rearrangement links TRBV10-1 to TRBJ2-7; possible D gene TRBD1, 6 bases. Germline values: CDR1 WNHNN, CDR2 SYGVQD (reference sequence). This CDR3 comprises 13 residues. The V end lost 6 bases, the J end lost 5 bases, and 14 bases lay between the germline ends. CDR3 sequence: CASRDSVGNEQYF. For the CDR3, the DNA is TGCGCCAGCAGGGACAGCGTTGGGAACGAGCAGTACTTC.

The CDR3 region is CASSLLVGEQYF. The CDR3 DNA is TGTGCCAGCAGTTTACTAGTGGGCGAGCAGTACTTC. The chain uses TRBV12-3 or TRBV12-4 and TRBJ2-7; unclear D gene. Trimming shortened V by 2 bases and J by 6 bases, and 8 bases separated the two germline ends. The CDR3 spans 12 residues.

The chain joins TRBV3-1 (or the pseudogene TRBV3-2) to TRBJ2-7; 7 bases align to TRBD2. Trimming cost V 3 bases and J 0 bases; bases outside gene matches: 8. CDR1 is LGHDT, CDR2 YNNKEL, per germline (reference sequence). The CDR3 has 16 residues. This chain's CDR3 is CASSHIGGGTSYEQYF. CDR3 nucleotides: TGTGCCAGCAGCCACATTGGGGGGGGTACCTCCTACGAGCAGTACTTC.

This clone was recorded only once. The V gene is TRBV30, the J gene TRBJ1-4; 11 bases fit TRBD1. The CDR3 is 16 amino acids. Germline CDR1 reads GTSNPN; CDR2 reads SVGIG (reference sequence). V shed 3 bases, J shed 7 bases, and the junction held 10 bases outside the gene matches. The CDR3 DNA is TGTGCCTGGAGGACTTACTGGACAGGGGGCGGTGAAAAACTGTTTTTT. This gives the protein CAWRTYWTGGGEKLFF.

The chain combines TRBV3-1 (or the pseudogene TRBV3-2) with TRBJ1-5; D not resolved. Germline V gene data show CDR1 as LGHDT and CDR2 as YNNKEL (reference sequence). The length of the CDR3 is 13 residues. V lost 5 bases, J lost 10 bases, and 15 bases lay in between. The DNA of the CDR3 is TGTGCCAGCAGCACTAACCTTGGTGGCCCCCAGCATTTT. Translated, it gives CASSTNLGGPQHF.

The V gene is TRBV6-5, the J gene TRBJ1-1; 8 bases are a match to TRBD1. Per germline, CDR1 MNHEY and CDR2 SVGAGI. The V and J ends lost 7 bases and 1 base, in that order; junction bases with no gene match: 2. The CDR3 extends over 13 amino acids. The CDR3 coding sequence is TGTGCCAGCAACGGACAGGGGAACACTGAAGCTTTCTTT. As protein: CASNGQGNTEAFF.

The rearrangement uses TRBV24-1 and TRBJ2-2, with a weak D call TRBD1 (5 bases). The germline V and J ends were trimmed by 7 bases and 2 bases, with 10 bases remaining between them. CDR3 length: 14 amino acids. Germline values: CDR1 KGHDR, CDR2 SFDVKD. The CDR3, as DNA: TGTGCCACCAGGGACACGAGAAACACCGGGGAGCTGTTTTTT. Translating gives CATRDTRNTGELFF.

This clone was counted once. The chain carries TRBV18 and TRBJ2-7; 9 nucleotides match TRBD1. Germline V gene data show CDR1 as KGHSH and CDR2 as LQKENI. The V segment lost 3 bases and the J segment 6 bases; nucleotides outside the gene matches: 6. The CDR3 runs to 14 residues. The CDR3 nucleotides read TGTGCCAGCTCACCTGAGACAGGGGGTGGCGAGCAGTACTTC. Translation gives CASSPETGGGEQYF.

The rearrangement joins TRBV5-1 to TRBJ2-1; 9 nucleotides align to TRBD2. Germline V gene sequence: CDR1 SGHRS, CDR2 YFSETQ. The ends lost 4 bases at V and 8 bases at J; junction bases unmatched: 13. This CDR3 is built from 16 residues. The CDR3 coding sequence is TGCGCCAGCAGCCCGGGGACTCTAGCGGGGTCAGATGAGCAGTTCTTC. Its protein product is CASSPGTLAGSDEQFF. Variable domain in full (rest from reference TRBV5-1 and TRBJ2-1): KAGVTQTPRYLIKTRGQQVTLSCSPISGHRSVSWYQQTPGQGLQFLFEYFSETQRNKGNFPGRFSGRQFSNSRSEMNVSTLELGDSALYLCASSPGTLAGSDEQFFGPGTRLTVL.

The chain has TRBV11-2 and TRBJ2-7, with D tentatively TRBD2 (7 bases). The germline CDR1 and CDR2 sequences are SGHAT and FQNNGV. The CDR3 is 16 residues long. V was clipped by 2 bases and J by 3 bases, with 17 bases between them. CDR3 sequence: CASSLRGGPFHYEQYF. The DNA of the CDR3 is TGTGCCAGCAGCTTAAGGGGGGGGCCCTTCCACTACGAGCAGTACTTC.

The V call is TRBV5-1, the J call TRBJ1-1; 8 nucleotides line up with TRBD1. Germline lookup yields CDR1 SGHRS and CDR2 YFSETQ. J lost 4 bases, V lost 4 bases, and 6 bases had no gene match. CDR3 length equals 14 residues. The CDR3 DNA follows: TGCGCCAGCAGCCATGCAGGGGGCCGCACTGAAGCTTTCTTT. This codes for CASSHAGGRTEAFF.

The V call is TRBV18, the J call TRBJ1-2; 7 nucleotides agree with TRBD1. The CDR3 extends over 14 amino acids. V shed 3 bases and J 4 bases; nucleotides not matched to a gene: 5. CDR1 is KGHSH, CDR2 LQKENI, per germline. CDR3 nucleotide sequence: TGTGCCAGCTCACCCTCTCCAGGGGGCTATGGCTACACCTTC. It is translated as CASSPSPGGYGYTF.

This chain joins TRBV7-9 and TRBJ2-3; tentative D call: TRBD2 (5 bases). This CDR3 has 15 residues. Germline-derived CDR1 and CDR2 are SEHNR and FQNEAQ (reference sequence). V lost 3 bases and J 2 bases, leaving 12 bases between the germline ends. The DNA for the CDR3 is TGTGCCAGCAGCTTTCCTCGGGGATCCACAGATACGCAGTATTTT. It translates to CASSFPRGSTDTQYF.

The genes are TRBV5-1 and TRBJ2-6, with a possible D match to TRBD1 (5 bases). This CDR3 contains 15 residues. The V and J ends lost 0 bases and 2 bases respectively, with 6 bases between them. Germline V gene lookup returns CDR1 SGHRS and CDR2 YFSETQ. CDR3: CASSLEGTGANVLTF. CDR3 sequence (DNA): TGCGCCAGCAGCTTGGAGGGGACTGGGGCCAACGTCCTGACTTTC.

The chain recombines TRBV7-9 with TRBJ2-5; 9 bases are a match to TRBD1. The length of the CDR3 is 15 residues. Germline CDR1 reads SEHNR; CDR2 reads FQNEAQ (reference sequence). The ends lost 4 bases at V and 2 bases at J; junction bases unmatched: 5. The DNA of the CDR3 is TGTGCCAGCAGCTCACCAGGACAGGGGCAAGAGACCCAGTACTTC. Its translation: CASSSPGQGQETQYF. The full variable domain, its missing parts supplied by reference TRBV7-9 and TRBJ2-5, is DTGVSQNPRHKITKRGQNVTFRCDPISEHNRLYWYRQTLGQGPEFLTYFQNEAQLEKSRLLSDRFSAERPKGSFSTLEIQRTEQGDSAMYLCASSSPGQGQETQYFGPGTRLLVL.

CDR3 in DNA: TGTGCCATCAGTGGGGGGGTAGCGGGGGGAGATACGCAGTATTTT. This gives the protein CAISGGVAGGDTQYF. The chain couples TRBV10-3 to TRBJ2-3; 10 bases align to TRBD2. The CDR3 is 15 amino acids. Germline V gives CDR1 ENHRY, CDR2 SYGVKD. V gave up 4 bases and J gave up 5 bases; unmatched junction bases: 6.

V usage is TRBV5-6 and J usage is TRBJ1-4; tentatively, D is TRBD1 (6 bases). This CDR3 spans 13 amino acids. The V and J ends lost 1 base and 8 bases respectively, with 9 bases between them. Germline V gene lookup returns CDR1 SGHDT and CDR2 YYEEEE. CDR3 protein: CASSLRTAEKLFF. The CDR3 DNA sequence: TGTGCCAGCAGCTTGAGGACAGCCGAAAAACTGTTTTTT. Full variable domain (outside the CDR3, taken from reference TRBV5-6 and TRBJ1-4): DAGVTQSPTHLIKTRGQQVTLRCSPKSGHDTVSWYQQALGQGPQFIFQYYEEEERQRGNFPDRFSGHQFPNYSSELNVNALLLGDSALYLCASSLRTAEKLFFGSGTQLSVL.

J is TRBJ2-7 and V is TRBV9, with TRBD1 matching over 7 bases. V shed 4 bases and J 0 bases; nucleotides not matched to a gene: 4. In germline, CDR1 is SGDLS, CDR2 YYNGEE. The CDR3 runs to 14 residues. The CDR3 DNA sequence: TGTGCCAGCAGCAGACAGGGCACCTCCTACGAGCAGTACTTC. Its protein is CASSRQGTSYEQYF.

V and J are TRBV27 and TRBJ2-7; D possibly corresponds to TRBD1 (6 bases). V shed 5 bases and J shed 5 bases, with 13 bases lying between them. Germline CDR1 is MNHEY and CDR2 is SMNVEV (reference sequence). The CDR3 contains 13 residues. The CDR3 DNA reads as TGTGCCAGCAGTCTGACAGGTCCTAACGAGCAGTACTTC. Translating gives CASSLTGPNEQYF.